This note documents a single T cell receptor beta chain sequence. Only in-frame clones appear in the TCRdb table, and some are missing; sequencing was by immunoSEQ multiplex PCR. The sample table sets out under 45,000 clones. This sample stems from a study of T cells in women clearing cervical HPV infection. This TCR was recovered from a woman between 18 and 70 years old with a cervical HPV16 infection that either progressed to CIN3+ or cleared (not recorded which). The specimen was blood buffy coat.

The DNA read from the CDR3 is TGTGCCAGCGGCTTTCCAGACAGGGAGGGGGGC. It yields the protein CASGFPDREGG. The entire CDR3 sequence reads CASGFPDREGGYTF. The chain joins TRBV28 to TRBJ1-2; 7 nucleotides align to TRBD1. Read coverage stops 3 residues before the CDR3 terminus; the germline J gene supplies the remainder. The germline V gene encodes CDR1 MDHEN and CDR2 SYDVKM. This CDR3 is built from 14 residues.